The 5 T cell receptor beta chains in this list originate from one sample, sequenced in a study of cytomegalovirus exposure and HLA in healthy donors (dated by TCRdb to about 2017). Library prep was done by the immunoSEQ multiplex PCR assay. For the multiplex PCR, a mixture combining 60 forward primers for TCR Vbeta segments and 13 reverse primers for TCR Jbeta segments was used. Held by TCRdb, this immuneACCESS table contains in-frame sequences only and omits some clones. Under half of the omission traces to an unresolved V gene where checked; the cause of the rest is unknown. This sample is represented by about 130,000 clones; around 76% of them were singletons. 13% of the sample lies in the top ten. The sample comprised PBMCs. The receptors here all came from a woman aged 55-70 years in good health and CMV-seropositive.

This rearrangement joins TRBV5-8 to TRBJ1-1; unclear D gene. Trimming cost V 3 bases and J 2 bases, with 17 bases left between them. Germline V gene lookup returns CDR1 SGHTS and CDR2 YDEGEE. This CDR3 is 16 amino acids long. The CDR3: CASSSVLVKLNTEAFF. CDR3 sequence (DNA): TGTGCCAGCAGCTCGGTGTTGGTTAAACTTAACACTGAAGCTTTCTTT.

The chain joins TRBV19 to TRBJ1-1, with D possibly matching TRBD1 (6 bases). The germline V gene encodes CDR1 LNHDA and CDR2 SQIVND (reference sequence). V was shortened by 7 bases and J by 2 bases, with 14 bases between the two germline ends. This CDR3 contains 14 residues. The CDR3 protein is CASTVDRRNTEAFF. Written as DNA, the CDR3 is TGTGCCAGTACCGTAGACAGGAGAAACACTGAAGCTTTCTTT.

The chain has TRBV7-2 and TRBJ2-5; TRBD1 matches at 9 bases. Per germline, CDR1 SGHTA and CDR2 FQGNSA. This CDR3 is built from 15 residues. J gave up 5 bases and V 1 base, and 5 bases lay outside the gene matches. The CDR3 DNA reads as TGTGCCAGCAGCTTAGAACAGGGGGCTCGGGAGACCCAGTACTTC. Translating gives CASSLEQGARETQYF.

This clone was found a few times. The chain has TRBV5-4 and TRBJ1-1; 8 nucleotides match TRBD1. The CDR3 contains 14 residues. Per germline, CDR1 SGHNT and CDR2 YYREEE (reference sequence). V dropped 4 bases and J dropped 1; count of bases not matched to a gene: 3. CDR3 sequence (DNA): TGTGCCAGCAGCCGGACAGGGACGAACACTGAAGCTTTCTTT. It yields the protein CASSRTGTNTEAFF.

The V and J genes are TRBV2 and TRBJ2-3; the match to TRBD1 covers 10 bases. With 6 bases clipped from V and 4 bases from J, the junction kept 7 bases outside the gene matches. This CDR3 has 15 amino acids. From germline, CDR1 is SNHLY and CDR2 FYNNEI. CDR3 residues: CASRSTGGGSDTQYF. DNA for the CDR3: TGTGCCAGCAGATCGACAGGGGGCGGATCAGATACGCAGTATTTT.